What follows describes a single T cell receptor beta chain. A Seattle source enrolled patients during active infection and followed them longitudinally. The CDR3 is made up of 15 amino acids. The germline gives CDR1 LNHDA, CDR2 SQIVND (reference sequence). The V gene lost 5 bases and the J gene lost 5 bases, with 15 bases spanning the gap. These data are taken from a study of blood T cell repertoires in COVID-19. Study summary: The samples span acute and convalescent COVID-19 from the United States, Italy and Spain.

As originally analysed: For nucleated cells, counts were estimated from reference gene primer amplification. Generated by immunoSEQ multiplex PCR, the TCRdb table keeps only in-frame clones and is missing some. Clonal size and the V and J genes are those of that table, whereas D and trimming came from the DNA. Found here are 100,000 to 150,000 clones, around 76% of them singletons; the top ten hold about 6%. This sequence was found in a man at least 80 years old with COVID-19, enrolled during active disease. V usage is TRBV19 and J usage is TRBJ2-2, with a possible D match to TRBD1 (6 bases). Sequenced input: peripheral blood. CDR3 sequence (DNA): TGTGCCAGTAGTTATACAGGGCTTGAAACCGGGGAGCTGTTTTTT. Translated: CASSYTGLETGELFF.